This T cell receptor beta chain was obtained from a study of post-analysis software for immune sequencing data. Study overall: The cohort encompassed relapsing-remitting, secondary progressive and progressive-relapsing multiple sclerosis disease courses.

Worth noting for this clonotype: The antigen remains unidentified.

CDR3 length: 13 residues. Trimming left V 1 base short and J 7 bases short, with 8 bases between. Germline CDR1 and CDR2: SGHTA and FQGNSA. Points from the study as a whole: Pronounced co-clustering by F measure was evident among identically batched samples. The study found TRBV5-6, TRBV5-1 and TRBV20-1 among about five TRBV segments more frequent in patients than controls. Compared against controls, patients with multiple sclerosis displayed significantly lower normalized Chao1 diversity.

Every TCR beta cDNA library bore unique molecular identifiers. TCRdb recomputed calls from the PCR reads with MiXCR, one row per CDR3 protein. In the table there are over 700,000 distinct CDR3 sequences, 25% to 30% of which are singletons. This TCR came from a girl aged 5 to 17 with multiple sclerosis. The chain uses TRBV7-2 and TRBJ1-3, with no clear D. The sample was blood. The CDR3 sequence is CASSLDGRNTIYF. In nucleotides, the CDR3 is TGTGCCAGCAGCTTAGACGGGAGGAACACCATATATTTT.